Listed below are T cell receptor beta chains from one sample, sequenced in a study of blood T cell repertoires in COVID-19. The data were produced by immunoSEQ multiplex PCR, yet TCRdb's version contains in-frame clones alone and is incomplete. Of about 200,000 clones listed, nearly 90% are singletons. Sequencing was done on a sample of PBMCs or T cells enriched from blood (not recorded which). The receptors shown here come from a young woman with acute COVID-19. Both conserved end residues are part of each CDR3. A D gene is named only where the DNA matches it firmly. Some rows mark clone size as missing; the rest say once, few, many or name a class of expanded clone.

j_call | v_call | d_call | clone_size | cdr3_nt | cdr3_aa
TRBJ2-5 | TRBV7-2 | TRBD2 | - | TGTGCCAGCCGCAGGGGCGGGGGGGCGGAGACCCAGTACTTC | CASRRGGGAETQYF
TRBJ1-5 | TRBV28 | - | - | TGTGCCAGCAGTTCTTTAGGGGCCAGTCAGCCCCAGCATTTT | CASSSLGASQPQHF
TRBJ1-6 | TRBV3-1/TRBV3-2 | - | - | TGTGCCAGCAGCCAAGAGCCAGGGAGGGTTTCACCCCTCCACTTT | CASSQEPGRVSPLHF
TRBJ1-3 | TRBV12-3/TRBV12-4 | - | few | TGTGCCAGCAGACTGCTTGATGGAAACACCATATATTTT | CASRLLDGNTIYF
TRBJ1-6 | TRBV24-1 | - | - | TGTGCCACGATCCGGGACTTTTCACCCCTCCACTTT | CATIRDFSPLHF
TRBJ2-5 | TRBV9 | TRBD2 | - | TGTGCCAGCAGCGAGCGGGGGGCCGCGGAGACCCAGTACTTC | CASSERGAAETQYF
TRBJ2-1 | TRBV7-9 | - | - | TGTGCCAGCAGCTTAGAGCAGGGTAGGTTGAATGAGCAGTTCTTC | CASSLEQGRLNEQFF
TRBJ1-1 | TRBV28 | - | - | TGTGCCAGCAGTTTAACGGGGTCGGAGGCTTTCTTT | CASSLTGSEAFF
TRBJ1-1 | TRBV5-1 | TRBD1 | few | TGCGCCAGCAGCTGGGGACAGGGGAACACTGAAGCTTTCTTT | CASSWGQGNTEAFF
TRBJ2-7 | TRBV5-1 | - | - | TGCGCCAGCAGCTTGTCGTCCTCTGGAGGCTACGAGCAGTACTTC | CASSLSSSGGYEQYF
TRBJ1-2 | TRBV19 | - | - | TGTGCCAGTAGTATAGATCCCACATGGGGCCAGGATGGCTACACCTTC | CASSIDPTWGQDGYTF
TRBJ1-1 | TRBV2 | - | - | TGTGCCAGCAGTGACGTACGGGAGAGGAACACTGAAGCTTTCTTT | CASSDVRERNTEAFF
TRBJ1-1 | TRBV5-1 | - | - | TGCGCCAGCAGTCCTCTCGGGGGGGCGATGAACACTGAAGCTTTCTTT | CASSPLGGAMNTEAFF
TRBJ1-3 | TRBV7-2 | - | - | TGTGCCAGCAGCTGGACAAGTACTGGAAACACCATATATTTT | CASSWTSTGNTIYF
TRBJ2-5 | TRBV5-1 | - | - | TGCGCCAGCAGCTTGCGGCCAGGAGGGGAGACCCAGTACTTC | CASSLRPGGETQYF
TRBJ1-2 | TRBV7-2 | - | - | TGTGCCAGCAGCTTAGGAGGGTACGGCTACACCTTC | CASSLGGYGYTF
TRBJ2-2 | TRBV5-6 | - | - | TGTGCCAGCAGCTTCGGACAGGGAAGCGGGAGGGAGCTGTTTTTT | CASSFGQGSGRELFF
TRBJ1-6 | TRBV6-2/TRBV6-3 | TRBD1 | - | TGTGCCAGCAGTTACCCAACCGGGACAGCCAGTTCACCCCTCCACTTT | CASSYPTGTASSPLHF
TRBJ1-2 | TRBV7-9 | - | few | TGTGCCAGCAGCTTAGCGTTCCAGGGGTGGCATGGCTACACCTTC | CASSLAFQGWHGYTF
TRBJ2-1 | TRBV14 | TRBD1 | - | TGTGCCAGCAGCCAAAGGACGGGACAGCCCTACCCCTACAATGAGCAGTTCTTC | CASSQRTGQPYPYNEQFF
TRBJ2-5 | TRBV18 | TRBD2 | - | TGTGCCAGCTCACCCGGGATAGCGGGGGGACAAGAGACCCAGTACTTC | CASSPGIAGGQETQYF
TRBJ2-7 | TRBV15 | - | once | TGTGCCACCAGCAGAGTGATTGCGGGGAACTCCTACGAGCAGTACTTC | CATSRVIAGNSYEQYF
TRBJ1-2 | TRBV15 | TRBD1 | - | TGTGCCACCAGCCTTGGGGACAGGGGCTATGGCTACACCTTC | CATSLGDRGYGYTF
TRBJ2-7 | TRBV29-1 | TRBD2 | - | TGCAGCGCCTTTAGCGGGGACGGCTACGAGCAGTACTTC | CSAFSGDGYEQYF
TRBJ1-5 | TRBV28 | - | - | TGTGCCAGCAGTGCCCGCCCGGAGCCCCAGCATTTT | CASSARPEPQHF
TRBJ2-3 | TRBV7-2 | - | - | TGTGCCAGCAGCCCGGGGGTGGGCACAGATACGCAGTATTTT | CASSPGVGTDTQYF
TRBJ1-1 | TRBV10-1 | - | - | TGCGCCAGCAGTGGTAGCAGTTACACTGAAGCTTTCTTT | CASSGSSYTEAFF
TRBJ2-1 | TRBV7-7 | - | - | TGTGCCAGCAGCTTAATGCCAGGGAAGGATGAGCAGTTCTTC | CASSLMPGKDEQFF
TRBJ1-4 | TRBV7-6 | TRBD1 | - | TGTGCCAGCAGCGTATACCGGGACAGCGGCGAAAAACTGTTTTTT | CASSVYRDSGEKLFF
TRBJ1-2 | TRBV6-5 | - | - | TGTGCCAGCAGCCCCGACGGACAGTTGCGCGGCTACACCTTC | CASSPDGQLRGYTF
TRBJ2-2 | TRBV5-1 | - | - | TGCGCCAGCTTCACATCCGCGGGACGGGGGACCGGGGAGCTGTTTTTT | CASFTSAGRGTGELFF
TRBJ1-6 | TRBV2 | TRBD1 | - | TGTGCCAGCAGTACGGGACAGCCTTACTATAATTCACCCCTCCACTTT | CASSTGQPYYNSPLHF
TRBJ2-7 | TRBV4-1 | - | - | TGCGCCAGCAGCCAACCAGGGCCCTCCTACGAGCAGTACTTC | CASSQPGPSYEQYF
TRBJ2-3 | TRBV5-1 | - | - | TGCGCCAGCTTCCCCGAGGGATCGGATACGCAGTATTTT | CASFPEGSDTQYF
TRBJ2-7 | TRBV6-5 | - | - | TGTGCCAGCAGTCGACGCACTGCTAGCAACGAGCAGTACTTC | CASSRRTASNEQYF
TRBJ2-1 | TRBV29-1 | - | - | TGCAGCGTTGACTGGGGCTTGGATGAGCAGTTCTTC | CSVDWGLDEQFF
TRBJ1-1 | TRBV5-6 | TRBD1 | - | TGTGCCAGCAGTTACTTAGACAGGGGCGCGCCTGAAGCTTTCTTT | CASSYLDRGAPEAFF
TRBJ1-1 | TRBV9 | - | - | TGTGCCAGCAGCGCCGCCAGGAGGGGCACTGAAGCTTTCTTT | CASSAARRGTEAFF
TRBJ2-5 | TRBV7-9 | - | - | TGTGCCAGCAGCTTAGGTCTGGGGCTCCAAGAGACCCAGTACTTC | CASSLGLGLQETQYF
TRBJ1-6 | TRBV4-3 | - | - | TGCGCCAGCAGCCGTAACCAGGGGTTGGGGAATTCACCCCTCCACTTT | CASSRNQGLGNSPLHF
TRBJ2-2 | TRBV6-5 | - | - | TGTGCCAGCAGTTCCGACTCCCCGGGGACCGGGGAGCTGTTTTTT | CASSSDSPGTGELFF
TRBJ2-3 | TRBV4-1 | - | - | TGCGCCAGCAGCCAATCTACCTCAGATACGCAGTATTTT | CASSQSTSDTQYF
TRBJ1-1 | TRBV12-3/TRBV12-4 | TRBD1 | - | TGTGCCAGCAGCTTGACAGGGGGAGCTTTCTTT | CASSLTGGAFF